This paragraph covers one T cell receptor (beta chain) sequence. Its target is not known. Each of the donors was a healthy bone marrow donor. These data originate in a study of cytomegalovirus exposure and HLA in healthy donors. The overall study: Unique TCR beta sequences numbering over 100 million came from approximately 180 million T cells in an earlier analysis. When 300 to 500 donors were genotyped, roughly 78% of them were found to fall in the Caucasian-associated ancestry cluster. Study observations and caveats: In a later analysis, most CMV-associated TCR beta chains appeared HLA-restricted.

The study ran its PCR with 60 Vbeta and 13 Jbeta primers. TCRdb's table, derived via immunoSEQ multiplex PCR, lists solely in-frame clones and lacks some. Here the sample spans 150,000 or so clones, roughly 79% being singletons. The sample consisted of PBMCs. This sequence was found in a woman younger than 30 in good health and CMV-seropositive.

CDR3 sequence (DNA): TGTGCCAGCAGCCAAACTTTGTCCTACGAGCAGTACTTC. Translating gives CASSQTLSYEQYF. The chain carries TRBV14 and TRBJ2-7; D gene ambiguous. V gave up 2 bases and J gave up 1 base, with 6 bases separating them. This CDR3 is 13 amino acids long. The germline V gene encodes CDR1 SGHDN and CDR2 FVKESK. Full variable domain (remainder filled in from reference TRBV14 and TRBJ2-7): EAGVTQFPSHSVIEKGQTVTLRCDPISGHDNLYWYRRVMGKEIKFLLHFVKESKQDESGMPNNRFLAERTGGTYSTLKVQPAELEDSGVYFCASSQTLSYEQYFGPGTRLTVT.